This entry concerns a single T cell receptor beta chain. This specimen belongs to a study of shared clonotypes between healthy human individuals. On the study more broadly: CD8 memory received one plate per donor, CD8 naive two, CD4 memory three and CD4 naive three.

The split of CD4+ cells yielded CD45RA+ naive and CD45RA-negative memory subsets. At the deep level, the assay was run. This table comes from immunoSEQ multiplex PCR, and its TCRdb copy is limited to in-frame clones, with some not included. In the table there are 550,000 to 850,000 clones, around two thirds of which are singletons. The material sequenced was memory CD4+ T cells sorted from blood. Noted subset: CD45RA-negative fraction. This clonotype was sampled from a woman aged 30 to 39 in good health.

CDR3 in DNA: TGTGCCAGTAGTATTGACGGGGGACGGCCCCAGCATTTT. Protein product: CASSIDGGRPQHF. The chain is built from TRBV19 and TRBJ1-5; D might be TRBD1 (5 bases). Germline V gives CDR1 LNHDA, CDR2 SQIVND (reference sequence). Trimming took off 3 bases at V and 9 bases at J, with 12 bases between the two ends. The CDR3 sequence is 13 residues long.